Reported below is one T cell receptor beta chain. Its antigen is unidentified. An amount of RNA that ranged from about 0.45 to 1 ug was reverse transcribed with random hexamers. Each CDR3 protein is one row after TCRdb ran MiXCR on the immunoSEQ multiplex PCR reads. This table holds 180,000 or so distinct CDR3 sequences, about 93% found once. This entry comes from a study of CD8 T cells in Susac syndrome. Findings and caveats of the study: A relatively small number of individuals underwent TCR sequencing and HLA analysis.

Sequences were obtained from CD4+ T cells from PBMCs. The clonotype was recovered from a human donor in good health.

The CDR3 nucleotides are TGTGCCACCAGCAGAGTTACGGAGGGTAGTCAGCCCCAGCATTTT. This gives the protein CATSRVTEGSQPQHF. V is TRBV15 and J is TRBJ1-5, with D unclear. Germline V gene lookup returns CDR1 LNHNV and CDR2 YYDKDF (reference sequence). The CDR3 has 15 residues. V was cut by 1 base and J by 6 bases, with 13 bases left in between.